Below, 22 T cell receptor beta chains from the same sample are listed, as sequenced in a study of cytotoxic CD8 clonotypes in ibrutinib-treated CLL. Produced via immunoSEQ multiplex PCR; TCRdb's table is partial and in-frame only. The table includes approximately 70,000 clones, about nine tenths detected once. The specimen was PBMCs, collected after 12 months of ibrutinib treatment. These receptors were taken from a human donor with chronic lymphocytic leukemia.

The genes are TRBV28 and TRBJ1-2; 8 bases fit TRBD1. V trimming: 5 bases; J trimming: 8 bases; junction bases outside the gene matches: 10. Germline V lookup: CDR1 MDHEN, CDR2 SYDVKM. This CDR3 has 14 residues. Here the CDR3 reads CASSPTPQGAGYTF. The CDR3 DNA follows: TGTGCCAGCAGTCCCACGCCGCAGGGGGCGGGCTACACCTTC.

The chain carries TRBV5-8 and TRBJ1-4; weak D call: TRBD1 (5 bases). V shed 2 bases and J shed 0 bases, with 14 bases lying between them. Germline CDR1 and CDR2: SGHTS and YDEGEE. CDR3 size: 17 residues. CDR3 DNA sequence: TGTGCCAGCAGCTTAGGCCAGGGAGGTGCAACTAATGAAAAACTGTTTTTT. Protein: CASSLGQGGATNEKLFF.

The chain employs TRBV5-1 and TRBJ1-3; no reliable D call. V shed 0 bases and J shed 0 bases, with 7 bases lying between them. This CDR3 has 15 amino acids. CDR1 and CDR2 (germline): SGHRS, YFSETQ. The CDR3 here is CASSLVGHSGNTIYF. The CDR3 DNA follows: TGCGCCAGCAGCTTGGTGGGCCACTCTGGAAACACCATATATTTT. Filled out from reference TRBV5-1 and TRBJ1-3, the complete variable domain reads KAGVTQTPRYLIKTRGQQVTLSCSPISGHRSVSWYQQTPGQGLQFLFEYFSETQRNKGNFPGRFSGRQFSNSRSEMNVSTLELGDSALYLCASSLVGHSGNTIYFGEGSWLTVV.

This chain links TRBV27 with TRBJ2-1; 8 nucleotides agree with TRBD2. The germline gives CDR1 MNHEY, CDR2 SMNVEV (reference sequence). The ends lost 8 bases at V and 0 bases at J; junction bases unmatched: 9. The CDR3 loop spans 16 amino acids. The CDR3 nucleotides are TGTGCCAGCTCGCCCATAGCGGGACTCTCCTACAATGAGCAGTTCTTC. Protein: CASSPIAGLSYNEQFF.

This chain links TRBV9 with TRBJ2-1; 9 bases agree with TRBD2. With 3 bases clipped from V and 0 bases from J, the junction kept 7 bases outside the gene matches. Germline V CDR1 and CDR2: SGDLS, YYNGEE. This CDR3 has 17 amino acids. The CDR3 region is CASSGTSAKSSYNEQFF. In DNA form, the CDR3 reads TGTGCCAGCAGCGGGACTAGCGCTAAAAGCTCCTACAATGAGCAGTTCTTC.

The genes are TRBV5-1 and TRBJ2-1; the match to TRBD2 covers 11 bases. The CDR3 runs 15 residues. The V gene end was trimmed by 1 base and the J gene end by 7 bases; junction bases not matched to a gene: 4. The germline CDR1 and CDR2 sequences are SGHRS and YFSETQ. The CDR3 region has the DNA TGCGCCAGCAGCTTGAAACTAGCGGGAGTAAATGAGCAGTTCTTC. Protein: CASSLKLAGVNEQFF.

The gene calls are TRBV7-2 and TRBJ2-5; 9 nucleotides align to TRBD1. V gave up 1 base and J gave up 4 bases; unmatched junction bases: 4. CDR1 and CDR2 from the germline V gene are SGHTA and FQGNSA. The CDR3 runs to 15 residues. The CDR3 DNA is TGTGCCAGCAGCTTAGAGCTGGACAGGGGAGAGACCCAGTACTTC. Its translation: CASSLELDRGETQYF.

The V and J genes are TRBV7-3 and TRBJ2-5; weak D call: TRBD2 (5 bases). This CDR3 comprises 15 residues. V lost 5 bases to trimming and J lost 5 bases, with 18 bases between them. Germline V CDR1 and CDR2: SGHTA, FQGTGA. For the CDR3, the DNA is TGTGCCAGCAGCCCCTACGGGGTGGTTGGGGAGACCCAGTACTTC. It specifies CASSPYGVVGETQYF.

The rearrangement uses TRBV7-2 and TRBJ2-1; 13 bases agree with TRBD2. The CDR3 has 17 amino acids. J lost 7 bases, V lost 3 bases, and 9 bases had no gene match. Germline values: CDR1 SGHTA, CDR2 FQGNSA. The CDR3 protein is CASSFSGTSGIGNEQFF. CDR3 sequence (DNA): TGTGCCAGCAGCTTTTCCGGGACTAGCGGGATTGGTAATGAGCAGTTCTTC.

The V call is TRBV10-1, the J call TRBJ2-1, with D possibly being TRBD2 (5 bases). The germline CDR1 and CDR2 sequences are WNHNN and SYGVQD (reference sequence). There are 15 residues in the CDR3. V was trimmed by 4 bases and J by 0 bases, leaving 10 bases between them. This CDR3 reads CASSGSGNSYNEQFF. DNA of the CDR3: TGCGCCAGCAGTGGGAGCGGAAACTCCTACAATGAGCAGTTCTTC.

This clone appeared once. The rearrangement uses TRBV11-2 and TRBJ2-2, with TRBD2 matching 8 bases. The CDR3 covers 16 residues. With 4 bases clipped from V and 6 bases from J, the junction kept 10 bases outside the gene matches. The germline V gene has CDR1 SGHAT and CDR2 FQNNGV. This CDR3 is CASSSAGRAVSGELFF. In DNA, the CDR3 is TGTGCCAGCAGCTCCGCCGGGAGGGCTGTATCCGGGGAGCTGTTTTTT. The entire variable domain, with the rest obtained from reference TRBV11-2 and TRBJ2-2, is as follows: EAGVAQSPRYKIIEKRQSVAFWCNPISGHATLYWYQQILGQGPKLLIQFQNNGVVDDSQLPKDRFSAERLKGVDSTLKIQPAKLEDSAVYLCASSSAGRAVSGELFFGEGSRLTVL.

The genes are TRBV6-1 and TRBJ1-5; 9 bases map to TRBD1. The CDR3 has 17 residues. Trimming took 2 bases from V and 0 from J; bases not matched to a gene: 5. The germline CDR1 and CDR2 sequences are MNHNS and SASEGT. The CDR3 nucleotides read TGTGCCAGCAGTGAACTACAGGGGGCTTTTAGCAATCAGCCCCAGCATTTT. This sequence encodes CASSELQGAFSNQPQHF.

This chain links TRBV5-4 with TRBJ1-1, with D unresolved. CDR3 length equals 13 residues. Looked up from germline, CDR1 is SGHNT and CDR2 is YYREEE (reference sequence). V lost 4 bases to trimming and J lost 0 bases, with 7 bases between them. DNA of the CDR3: TGTGCCAGCAGCCGTGACTTGAACACTGAAGCTTTCTTT. Its protein product is CASSRDLNTEAFF.

V and J are TRBV6-1 and TRBJ1-4, with D maybe TRBD1 (6 bases). Trimming left V 4 bases short and J 3 bases short, with 18 bases between. The CDR3 loop spans 17 amino acids. From germline, CDR1 is MNHNS and CDR2 SASEGT. CDR3 sequence (DNA): TGTGCCAGCAGTGTGTACCGAGGGGGGGCCGCTAATGAAAAACTGTTTTTT. Protein product: CASSVYRGGAANEKLFF.

CDR3 DNA sequence: TGTGCCAGTAGTATTCGTACCCTTGCCGGGACTACCACCTCCTACGAGCAGTACTTC. Its protein product is CASSIRTLAGTTTSYEQYF. The V gene is TRBV19, the J gene TRBJ2-7; 7 nucleotides align to TRBD2. Germline V gene data show CDR1 as LNHDA and CDR2 as SQIVND (reference sequence). This CDR3 spans 19 amino acids. V was clipped by 3 bases and J by 0 bases; unmatched bases: 17.

The rearrangement links TRBV6-5 to TRBJ1-5; D unclear. The germline gives CDR1 MNHEY, CDR2 SVGAGI. The CDR3 is 13 amino acids. Deletions cut 0 bases from V and 4 bases from J, with 4 bases between. The chain's CDR3 is CASSYSLNQPQHF. The CDR3 DNA sequence: TGTGCCAGCAGTTACTCCCTGAATCAGCCCCAGCATTTT.

The gene calls are TRBV14 and TRBJ2-1; D may be TRBD2 (7 bases). This CDR3 region has 15 residues. The germline CDR1 and CDR2 sequences are SGHDN and FVKESK. V was cut by 4 bases and J by 2 bases, with 12 bases left in between. The CDR3 loop reads CASSRGLAAYNEQFF. CDR3 sequence (DNA): TGTGCCAGCAGCCGGGGGCTAGCGGCCTACAATGAGCAGTTCTTC.

This clone was found once. J is TRBJ2-1 and V is TRBV6-1; D gene unclear. The V end was cut by 4 bases, the J end by 4 bases, with 17 bases between. The length of the CDR3 is 16 residues. CDR1 MNHNS and CDR2 SASEGT come from the germline V gene. In DNA form, the CDR3 reads TGTGCCAGCAGTGTGGACCCTTCCGTCGGTTACAATGAGCAGTTCTTC. This gives the protein CASSVDPSVGYNEQFF.

V is TRBV7-8 and J is TRBJ2-7; D may be TRBD1 or TRBD2 (5 bases each). This CDR3 spans 13 amino acids. In germline, CDR1 is SGHVS, CDR2 FQNEAQ. Trimming removed 5 bases at V and 4 bases at J, with 12 bases between. The CDR3 DNA sequence: TGTGCCAGCAGCCACGTGGGACGGTACGAGCAGTACTTC. Encoded protein: CASSHVGRYEQYF.

The chain couples TRBV5-8 to TRBJ2-1; D possibly corresponds to TRBD1 (5 bases). CDR1 and CDR2 from the germline V gene are SGHTS and YDEGEE. The CDR3 contains 15 residues. Trimming removed 7 bases at V and 3 bases at J, with 17 bases between. In nucleotides, the CDR3 is TGTGCCAGCGCAGGGTACCTTGCTTACTACAATGAGCAGTTCTTC. Translating gives CASAGYLAYYNEQFF.

Concerning this clone: The sample carries other DNA sequences with the same CDR3. CDR3 sequence (DNA): TGTGCCAGTAGTATAGTGGGGGGCGACTATGGCTACACCTTC. This encodes CASSIVGGDYGYTF. The chain employs TRBV19 and TRBJ1-2; D perhaps matches TRBD1 (6 bases). Looked up from germline, CDR1 is LNHDA and CDR2 is SQIVND (reference sequence). V was clipped by 1 base and J by 3 bases, with 9 bases between them. The CDR3 covers 14 residues.

The chain links TRBV9 to TRBJ2-1, with D uncertain. CDR3 length equals 15 residues. Between the trimmed V and J ends, which lost 0 bases and 15 bases, there was a span of 22 bases. Germline V gives CDR1 SGDLS, CDR2 YYNGEE. CDR3 in DNA: TGTGCCAGCAGCGTAGCTGGCACCGGTCGAGGCGCGCGGTTCTTC. Translated, it gives CASSVAGTGRGARFF.